The next 14 T cell receptor beta chains were all read from a single sample in a study of T cell clusters in autoimmune cytopenias. Tens of thousands of genome equivalents of blood DNA were amplified for TRB. Multiplex touch-down PCR amplified TRB using TRB-A and TRB-B pools in one tube. Each CDR3 protein gets one entry in TCRdb, which reprocessed the multiplex PCR reads and gives no DNA. This listing includes about 10,000 distinct CDR3 sequences. Sequenced input: peripheral blood. Receptors originate from a human donor with an autoimmune cytopenia or autoimmune hepatitis (not recorded which).

The chain uses TRBV7-2 and TRBJ2-3. Looked up from germline, CDR1 is SGHTA and CDR2 is FQGNSA. The CDR3 contains 13 residues. CDR3 sequence: CASSLVTTDTQYF.

This clonotype registers medium-sized by frequency. The genes are TRBV6-2 or TRBV6-3 and TRBJ1-2. CDR1 MNHEY and CDR2 SVGEGT come from the germline V gene. This CDR3 is built from 13 residues. The CDR3 is CASSYIHREGYTF.

This sequence joins TRBV12-3 or TRBV12-4 and TRBJ2-2; TCRdb picks TRBD1, but there is no DNA to check that call. The CDR3 has 15 amino acids. The CDR3 reads CASSPPRGPTGELFF.

The chain is built from TRBV24-1 and TRBJ2-5; TCRdb names TRBD1, which stays unverified in the absence of DNA. The CDR3 is made up of 13 amino acids. Germline CDR1 reads KGHDR; CDR2 reads SFDVKD. Here the CDR3 reads CATSDPPRETQYF.

V gene TRBV13 combines with J gene TRBJ2-1. The CDR3 has 18 amino acids. Germline V gene data show CDR1 as PRHDT and CDR2 as FYEKMQ (reference sequence). The CDR3 reads CASSLAGVRKSRYNEQFF.

This clonotype is labeled medium-sized (0.01 to 0.1%) based on frequency. This rearrangement joins TRBV6-2 or TRBV6-3 to TRBJ2-7; the TCRdb D gene call, TRBD2, has no DNA to confirm it. Germline V gives CDR1 MNHEY, CDR2 SVGEGT. This CDR3 has 15 residues. This CDR3 reads CASSYSSGGAHEQYF.

This chain connects TRBV6-6 to TRBJ1-5; TCRdb names TRBD1, which stays unverified in the absence of DNA. Germline CDR1 and CDR2: MNHNY and SVGAGI (reference sequence). This CDR3 has 17 amino acids. CDR3 in amino acids: CASRGRSGLGSNQPQHF.

The chain uses TRBV18 and TRBJ2-1; checking the TCRdb D call of TRBD1 is not possible without DNA. Germline V lookup: CDR1 KGHSH, CDR2 LQKENI. CDR3 length: 17 residues. The CDR3: CASSPRLGGHKNNEQFF.

The genes are TRBV5-1 and TRBJ1-2; the D gene TCRdb calls, TRBD1, cannot be checked with no DNA. Germline V gives CDR1 SGHRS, CDR2 YFSETQ. This CDR3 is built from 15 residues. CDR3 sequence reads: CASSLETGGNYGYTF.

The chain employs TRBV5-1 and TRBJ2-3; the TCRdb call, TRBD2, lacks DNA for checking. Germline assignment: CDR1 SGHRS and CDR2 YFSETQ. The CDR3 loop spans 14 amino acids. Here the CDR3 reads CASSWTSGTDTQYF.

This chain links TRBV19 with TRBJ1-4; TCRdb calls TRBD1, which cannot be checked without DNA. The CDR3 runs to 19 residues. The V gene's germline CDR1 is LNHDA and CDR2 SQIVND (reference sequence). CDR3 loop: CASSFRGTGAFEGFEKLFF.

Its frequency marks this clonotype as medium-sized. The chain's CDR3 is CAIRRDREAYEQYF. The chain is built from TRBV10-3 and TRBJ2-7; TCRdb's D call, TRBD1, is unchecked because there is no DNA. CDR1 is ENHRY and CDR2 is SYGVKD in the germline V gene. The CDR3 is 14 residues long.

The V gene is TRBV11-1, the J gene TRBJ2-5. The CDR3 is 15 residues long. The germline V gene has CDR1 SGHAT and CDR2 FQDESV (reference sequence). Here the CDR3 reads CASSLARADGETQYF.

The chain uses TRBV5-4 and TRBJ2-1; TCRdb outputs TRBD2, but without DNA this stays unchecked. CDR1 SGHNT and CDR2 YYREEE come from the germline V gene (reference sequence). CDR3 length equals 15 residues. The CDR3 region is CASSPGTKIYNEQFF.